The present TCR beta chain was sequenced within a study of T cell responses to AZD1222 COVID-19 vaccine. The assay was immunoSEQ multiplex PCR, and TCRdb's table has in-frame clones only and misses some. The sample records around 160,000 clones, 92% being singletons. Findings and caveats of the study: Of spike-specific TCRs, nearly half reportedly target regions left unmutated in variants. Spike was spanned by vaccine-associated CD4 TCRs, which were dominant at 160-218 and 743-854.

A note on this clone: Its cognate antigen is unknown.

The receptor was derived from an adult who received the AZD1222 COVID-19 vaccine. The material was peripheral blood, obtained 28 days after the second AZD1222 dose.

The CDR3 region has the DNA TGTGCCAGCAGCCAAGATTACGGGGGGGGAAGCACAGATACGCAGTATTTT. Translation: CASSQDYGGGSTDTQYF. J is TRBJ2-3 and V is TRBV3-1 (or the pseudogene TRBV3-2), with 8 positions matching TRBD2. The junction had 5 bases not matched to a gene; V was cut back by 0 bases and J by 0 bases. Germline-derived CDR1 and CDR2 are LGHDT and YNNKEL (reference sequence). This CDR3 spans 17 amino acids.